This section outlines one T cell receptor beta chain sequence together with its context. The data originate from a study of blood T cell repertoires in COVID-19. Study-wide context: The origin of the acute and convalescent COVID-19 samples was the United States, Italy and Spain. In each case, the material was cDNA or gDNA derived from T cells, B-cell-depleted T cells, or PBMCs.

Original handling: Estimation of nucleated cell counts was performed using reference gene primer amplification. Sequenced by immunoSEQ multiplex PCR; TCRdb stores in-frame clones only, minus some. V, J and clone size are taken as reported in that table, and D and trimming were inferred from the DNA itself. The sample holds 120,000 or so clones; over 75% are singletons and the top ten take 16%. The CDR3 runs to 16 residues. Germline assignment: CDR1 MNHEY and CDR2 SVGEGT. The ends lost 4 bases at V and 3 bases at J; junction bases unmatched: 8. The sample comprised peripheral blood. The V gene is TRBV6-2 or TRBV6-3, the J gene TRBJ2-1, with TRBD2 matching 8 bases. The clonotype comes from a woman aged 80 or older with active or convalescent COVID-19. The CDR3 coding sequence is TGTGCCAGCAGTTCGACTAGCGCGCACCGCTACAATGAGCAGTTCTTC. Protein sequence: CASSSTSAHRYNEQFF.